A selection of T cell receptor beta chains follows, all from one sample in a study of blood T cell repertoires in COVID-19. Some clones are missing from TCRdb's copy, which holds only in-frame ones; the method was immunoSEQ multiplex PCR. The table shows some 39,000 clones, with more than 80% occurring only once. The specimen sequenced was peripheral blood. These receptors came from a man aged 55 to 69 with acute or convalescent COVID-19. CDR3s include the opening cysteine and the closing phenylalanine or tryptophan. The order of the fields is J gene, V gene, CDR3 protein.

TRBJ2-1 | TRBV5-1 | CASSQGVSYNEQFF
TRBJ2-3 | TRBV18 | CASSPRQGGDTQYF
TRBJ2-2 | TRBV5-1 | CASSLARGNTGELFF
TRBJ1-2 | TRBV28 | CASSLRGQGAQGYTF
TRBJ2-3 | TRBV7-2 | CASRGLAGGTDTQYF
TRBJ1-4 | TRBV7-2 | CASNLEGGVGEKLFF
TRBJ2-3 | TRBV7-6 | CASSLGSGATDTQYF
TRBJ2-7 | TRBV12-3/TRBV12-4 | CASTLDRWNEQYF
TRBJ2-5 | TRBV6-5 | CASSDKLSIWKTQYF
TRBJ1-5 | TRBV28 | CATDASGAQPQHF
TRBJ2-7 | TRBV7-7 | CASSLGASYEQYF
TRBJ2-7 | TRBV9 | CASSVDLGYSYEQYF
TRBJ2-5 | TRBV5-1 | CASRPSGGIGETQYF
TRBJ2-5 | TRBV9 | CASSQADSPGQGPRKTQYF